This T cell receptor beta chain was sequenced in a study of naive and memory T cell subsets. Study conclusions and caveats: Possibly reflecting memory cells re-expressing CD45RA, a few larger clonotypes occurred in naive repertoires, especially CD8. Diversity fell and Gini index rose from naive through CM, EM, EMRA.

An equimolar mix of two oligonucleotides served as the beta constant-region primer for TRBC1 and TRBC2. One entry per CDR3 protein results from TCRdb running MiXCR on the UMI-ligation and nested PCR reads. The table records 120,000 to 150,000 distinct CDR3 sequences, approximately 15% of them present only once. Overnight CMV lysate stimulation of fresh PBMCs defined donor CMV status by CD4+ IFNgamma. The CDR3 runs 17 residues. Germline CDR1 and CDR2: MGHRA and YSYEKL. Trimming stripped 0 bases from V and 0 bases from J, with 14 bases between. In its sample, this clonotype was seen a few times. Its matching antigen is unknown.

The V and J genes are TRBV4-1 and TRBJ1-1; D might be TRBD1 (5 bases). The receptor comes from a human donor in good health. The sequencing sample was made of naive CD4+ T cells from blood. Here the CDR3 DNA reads TGCGCCAGCAGCCAAGATACGGGACGGATTATGAACACTGAAGCTTTCTTT. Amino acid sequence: CASSQDTGRIMNTEAFF.